The T cell receptor (beta chain) described here comes from a study of cytomegalovirus exposure and HLA in healthy donors. Study results and limitations: Confirmation in vitro established that a few CMV-associated chains were specific for CMV antigens.

Only in-frame clones appear in the TCRdb table, and some are missing; sequencing was by immunoSEQ multiplex PCR. The table includes about 110,000 clones, approximately 94% detected once. With respect to this clone: Its antigen is not known.

The CDR3 consists of 15 residues. The germline CDR1 and CDR2 sequences are LNHDA and SQIVND (reference sequence). Trimming stripped 8 bases from V and 2 bases from J, with 18 bases between. This receptor was obtained from a woman aged 18-29 years in good health and CMV-seronegative. The chain employs TRBV19 and TRBJ1-2; D might be TRBD1 (5 bases). The sample taken for sequencing was PBMCs. The CDR3 region has the DNA TGTGCCAGTGCAGGGAATACCGCTTCCAACTATGGCTACACCTTC. Translation: CASAGNTASNYGYTF.